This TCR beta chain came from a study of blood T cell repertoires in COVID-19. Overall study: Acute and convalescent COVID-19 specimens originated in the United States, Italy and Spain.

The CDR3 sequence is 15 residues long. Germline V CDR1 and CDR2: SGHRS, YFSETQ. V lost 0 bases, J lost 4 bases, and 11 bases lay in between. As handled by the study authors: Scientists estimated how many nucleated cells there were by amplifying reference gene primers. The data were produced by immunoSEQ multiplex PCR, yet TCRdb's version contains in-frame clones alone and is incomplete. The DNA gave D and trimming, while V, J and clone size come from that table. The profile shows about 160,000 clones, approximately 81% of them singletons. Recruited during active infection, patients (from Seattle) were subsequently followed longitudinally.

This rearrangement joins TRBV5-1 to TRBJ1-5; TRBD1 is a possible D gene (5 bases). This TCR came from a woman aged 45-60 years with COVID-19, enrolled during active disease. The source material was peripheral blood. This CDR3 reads CASSLDGAGNQPQHF. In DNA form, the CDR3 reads TGCGCCAGCAGCTTGGATGGGGCTGGTAATCAGCCCCAGCATTTT.